Reported below is one TCR beta chain. CDR3 length equals 16 residues. V gave up 0 bases and J gave up 4 bases; unmatched junction bases: 5. The germline CDR1 and CDR2 sequences are SGDLS and YYNGEE. MiXCR, applied by TCRdb to the 5' RACE reads, yields one record per CDR3 protein. The sample has 500,000 to 650,000 distinct CDR3 sequences; about 20% are singletons. The record originates from a study of identical twins. The sample was also linked to a second study, of yellow fever vaccine responses in identical twins.

The origin of this receptor is a woman aged 18-35 years in good health. V and J are TRBV9 and TRBJ2-3; 10 nucleotides match TRBD2. Sequencing was carried out using CD4+ T cells sorted from blood. CDR3 DNA sequence: TGTGCCAGCAGCGTAGTCCCTAGCGGGAGAGCAGATACGCAGTATTTT. Protein: CASSVVPSGRADTQYF.